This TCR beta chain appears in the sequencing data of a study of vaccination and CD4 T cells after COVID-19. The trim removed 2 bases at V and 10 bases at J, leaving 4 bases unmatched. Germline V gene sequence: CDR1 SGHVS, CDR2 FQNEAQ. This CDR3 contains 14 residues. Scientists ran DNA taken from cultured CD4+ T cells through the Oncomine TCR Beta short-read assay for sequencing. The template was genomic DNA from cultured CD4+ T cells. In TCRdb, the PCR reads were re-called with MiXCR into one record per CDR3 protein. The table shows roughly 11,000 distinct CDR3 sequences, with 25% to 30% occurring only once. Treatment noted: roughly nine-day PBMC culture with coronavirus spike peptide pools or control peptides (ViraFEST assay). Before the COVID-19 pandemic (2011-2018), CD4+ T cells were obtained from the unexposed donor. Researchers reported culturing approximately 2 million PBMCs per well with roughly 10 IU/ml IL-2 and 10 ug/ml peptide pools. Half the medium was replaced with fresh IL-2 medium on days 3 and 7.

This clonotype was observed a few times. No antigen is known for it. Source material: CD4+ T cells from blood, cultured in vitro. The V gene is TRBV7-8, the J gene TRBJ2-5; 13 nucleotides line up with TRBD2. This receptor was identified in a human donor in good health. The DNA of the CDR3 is TGTGCCAGCAGCTTACGGACTAGCGGGAGCGACCAGTACTTC. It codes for CASSLRTSGSDQYF. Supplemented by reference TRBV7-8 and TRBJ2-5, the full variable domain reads GAGVSQSPRYKVAKRGQDVALRCDPISGHVSLFWYQQALGQGPEFLTYFQNEAQLDKSGLPSDRFFAERPEGSVSTLKIQRTQQEDSAVYLCASSLRTSGSDQYFGPGTRLLVL.